What follows are 14 T cell receptor beta chains derived from one specimen sequenced in a study of T cells after yellow fever vaccination. TCRdb passed the 5' RACE reads through MiXCR, listing each CDR3 protein once. Here the sample spans 60,000 to 95,000 distinct CDR3 sequences, about 7.2% being singletons. Specimen: CD8+ T cells sorted from PBMCs, collected 10 to 11 days after the first yellow fever vaccination. These receptors all come from a man aged 18 to 30 who received the YFV17D yellow fever vaccine.

Ten or more counts support this clonotype. The genes are TRBV20-1 and TRBJ2-5, with a weak D call TRBD1 (6 bases). The V end lost 6 bases, the J end lost 3 bases, and 11 bases lay between the germline ends. This CDR3 comprises 12 residues. Germline lookup yields CDR1 DFQATT and CDR2 SNEGSKA (reference sequence). CDR3 region: CSATDRKETQYF. The CDR3 DNA follows: TGCAGTGCGACCGACAGGAAAGAGACCCAGTACTTC.

This clonotype was seen repeatedly, ten times or more. The rearrangement uses TRBV29-1 and TRBJ1-3; D is ambiguous. Germline CDR1 is SQVTM and CDR2 is ANQGSEA. The CDR3 loop spans 14 amino acids. Trimming left V 7 bases short and J 3 bases short, with 16 bases between. CDR3 sequence (DNA): TGCAGCGGTGGGTGGGGTACCGATGGAAACACCATATATTTT. Translating it yields CSGGWGTDGNTIYF. Full variable domain (rest looked up from reference TRBV29-1 and TRBJ1-3): SAVISQKPSRDICQRGTSLTIQCQVDSQVTMMFWYRQQPGQSLTLIATANQGSEATYESGFVIDKFPISRPNLTFSTLTVSNMSPEDSSIYLCSGGWGTDGNTIYFGEGSWLTVV.

In its sample, this clonotype was seen many times. The chain combines TRBV7-6 with TRBJ2-1; no reliable D call. Germline V CDR1 and CDR2: SGHVS, FNYEAQ. V was trimmed by 5 bases and J by 6 bases, leaving 8 bases between them. The CDR3 spans 12 residues. CDR3 DNA: TGTGCCAGCAGCCTAGATGTCAATGAGCAGTTCTTC. Encoded protein: CASSLDVNEQFF.

This clonotype was seen ten or more times. This chain links TRBV6-5 with TRBJ2-1; 7 bases match TRBD2. Unmatched junction bases numbered 12, after V lost 2 bases and J lost 8 bases. This CDR3 is built from 16 residues. Germline V lookup: CDR1 MNHEY, CDR2 SVGAGI. The DNA for the CDR3 is TGTGCCAGCAGTTACCCTGGGTCGGGGAGGGGCGATGAGCAGTTCTTC. Translating gives CASSYPGSGRGDEQFF.

This clonotype has at least ten counts. This rearrangement joins TRBV7-9 to TRBJ2-3, with D possibly matching TRBD1 (5 bases). The CDR3 is made up of 16 amino acids. The germline V gene encodes CDR1 SEHNR and CDR2 FQNEAQ (reference sequence). The germline V and J ends were trimmed by 1 base and 6 bases, with 17 bases remaining between them. The CDR3: CASSLVGPKGIDTQYF. CDR3 DNA sequence: TGTGCCAGCAGCTTAGTTGGACCCAAGGGGATCGATACGCAGTATTTT.

This clonotype was picked up many times. This chain connects TRBV20-1 to TRBJ2-1; D perhaps matches TRBD2 (6 bases). In germline, CDR1 is DFQATT, CDR2 SNEGSKA (reference sequence). Trimming stripped 0 bases from V and 7 bases from J, with 19 bases between. This CDR3 region has 16 residues. This CDR3 is CSARDSYGTFVNEQFF. In DNA, the CDR3 is TGCAGTGCTAGAGATAGCTATGGGACTTTTGTAAATGAGCAGTTCTTC.

The gene calls are TRBV5-6 and TRBJ2-7; D may be TRBD1 (6 bases). The CDR3 consists of 13 residues. CDR1 is SGHDT, CDR2 YYEEEE, per germline. V gave up 9 bases and J gave up 1 base, with 14 bases separating them. CDR3 DNA: TGTGCCATGAGCCCCGGACAGTCCTACGAGCAGTACTTC. This encodes CAMSPGQSYEQYF.

This clonotype was recorded many times. The chain is built from TRBV7-2 and TRBJ2-5; D is unresolved. The V and J ends lost 3 bases and 5 bases respectively, with 4 bases between them. CDR1 and CDR2 (germline): SGHTA, FQGNSA. The CDR3 extends over 11 amino acids. CDR3 region: CASSFGETQYF. In DNA, the CDR3 is TGTGCCAGCAGCTTCGGGGAGACCCAGTACTTC.

This clonotype has just a few counts. The genes are TRBV4-1 and TRBJ1-4, with D unresolved. The CDR3 runs to 15 residues. V dropped 4 bases and J dropped 0 bases, with 9 bases sitting between them. The germline gives CDR1 MGHRA, CDR2 YSYEKL. CDR3 DNA: TGCGCCAGCAGCCCGCGGGATACAACTAATGAAAAACTGTTTTTT. Residues: CASSPRDTTNEKLFF.

This clonotype was recorded at least ten times. V gene TRBV6-2 or TRBV6-3 combines with J gene TRBJ1-2; D ambiguous. The CDR3 covers 13 residues. Germline V CDR1 and CDR2: MNHEY, SVGEGT. Deletions cut 2 bases from V and 2 bases from J, with 6 bases between. DNA for the CDR3: TGTGCCAGCAGTTACACCGGGAACTATGGCTACACCTTC. Translation: CASSYTGNYGYTF.

The chain links TRBV19 to TRBJ1-1, with TRBD1 identical over 10 bases. The CDR3 contains 15 residues. Germline CDR1 is LNHDA and CDR2 is SQIVND (reference sequence). The V gene end was trimmed by 4 bases and the J gene end by 5 bases; junction bases not matched to a gene: 7. The CDR3 is CASSNYGTGVTEAFF. CDR3 coding DNA: TGTGCCAGTAGTAATTACGGGACAGGGGTGACTGAAGCTTTCTTT.

This clonotype has only a few counts. The J gene is TRBJ1-2, the V gene TRBV4-1; 7 bases agree with TRBD1. CDR3 length: 17 residues. V lost 6 bases, J lost 7 bases, and 20 bases stayed unmatched. The V gene's germline CDR1 is MGHRA and CDR2 YSYEKL. The DNA of the CDR3 is TGCGCCAGCAGTCATCAAACAAACAGGGGAAGTCGTGGTGGCTACACCTTC. This gives the protein CASSHQTNRGSRGGYTF.

This clonotype was observed a handful of times. This sequence joins TRBV7-2 and TRBJ2-5; 7 nucleotides line up with TRBD2. The junction had 5 bases not matched to a gene; V was cut back by 3 bases and J by 4 bases. The length of the CDR3 is 14 residues. In germline, CDR1 is SGHTA, CDR2 FQGNSA. CDR3 protein: CASSFRGRVETQYF. The CDR3 DNA reads TGTGCCAGCAGCTTTCGGGGGAGGGTAGAGACCCAGTACTTC.

This clonotype was seen at least ten times. V usage is TRBV6-6 and J usage is TRBJ2-7; D is unresolved. The CDR3 has 13 amino acids. Trimming took 2 bases from V and 0 from J, leaving 5 bases between them. From germline, CDR1 is MNHNY and CDR2 SVGAGI (reference sequence). The CDR3 loop is CASSYGPSYEQYF. CDR3 DNA: TGTGCCAGCAGTTACGGCCCCTCCTACGAGCAGTACTTC.